A selection of T cell receptor beta chains follows, all from one sample in a study of T cell clones after liver transplantation. Repertoires were generated with immunoSEQ multiplex PCR, while TCRdb's copy carries only in-frame clones and drops some. The sample consists of roughly 50,000 clones, about 88% of them appearing once. The sequencing here drew on CD4+ T cells from blood, taken before liver transplant. Receptors originate from a human donor who received a liver transplant. CDR3s include the opening cysteine and the closing phenylalanine or tryptophan. D genes are given only for firm matches. Where a row states a size, it is once, few, many or the class of an expanded clone; other rows omit it.

once TRBJ1-1 TRBD1 TRBV15 CATSTGQGLTEAFF TGTGCCACCAGCACGGGACAGGGGTTGACTGAAGCTTTCTTT
NA TRBJ1-3 NA TRBV14 CASRLSSGNTIYF TGTGCCAGCAGACTTAGCTCTGGAAACACCATATATTTT
NA TRBJ1-1 NA TRBV7-2 CASSLMGGDNTEAFF TGTGCCAGCAGCTTAATGGGCGGTGACAACACTGAAGCTTTCTTT
NA TRBJ2-5 TRBD2 TRBV10-3 CAISEVSGLADQETQYF TGTGCCATCAGTGAGGTTAGTGGGCTAGCGGATCAAGAGACCCAGTACTTC
NA TRBJ2-3 NA TRBV20-1 CSAGFKDTQYF TGCAGTGCTGGATTTAAGGATACGCAGTATTTT
NA TRBJ1-2 NA TRBV11-2 CASSPTQGTSNYGYTF TGTGCCAGCAGCCCCACCCAGGGAACATCTAACTATGGCTACACCTTC
NA TRBJ2-2 NA TRBV7-3 CASSRDNPGAGELFF TGTGCCAGCAGCCGCGACAATCCCGGGGCCGGGGAGCTGTTTTTT
many TRBJ1-5 NA TRBV19 CASSIDRRPQHF TGTGCCAGTAGTATAGATCGGCGGCCCCAGCATTTT
NA TRBJ1-2 TRBD1 TRBV29-1 CSVAVGQGTGYTF TGCAGCGTTGCTGTTGGACAGGGGACGGGCTACACCTTC
NA TRBJ1-2 TRBD1 TRBV14 CASSQERTGIGGYTF TGTGCCAGCAGCCAAGAAAGGACAGGAATCGGTGGCTACACCTTC
NA TRBJ2-5 NA TRBV28 CASSLRDGYQETQYF TGTGCCAGCAGTTTACGGGACGGATACCAAGAGACCCAGTACTTC
medium-sized TRBJ1-1 NA TRBV14 CASSQELQFHTEAFF TGTGCCAGCAGCCAAGAGCTACAGTTCCACACTGAAGCTTTCTTT
NA TRBJ1-1 NA TRBV6-5 CASSYSSLNTEAFF TGTGCCAGCAGTTACTCCTCCTTGAACACTGAAGCTTTCTTT
NA TRBJ2-7 TRBD1 TRBV6-1 CASSPLQTGGYEQYF TGTGCCAGCAGCCCCCTTCAGACAGGGGGTTACGAGCAGTACTTC
once TRBJ2-7 NA TRBV28 CASKKLGFEQYF TGTGCCAGCAAAAAACTCGGCTTCGAGCAGTACTTC
few TRBJ2-4 TRBD1 TRBV5-1 CASSSGQGDKNIQYF TGCGCCAGCAGCTCCGGACAGGGGGACAAAAACATTCAGTACTTC
NA TRBJ1-5 NA TRBV18 CASSPKGGGNQPQHF TGTGCCAGCTCACCTAAGGGTGGAGGGAATCAGCCCCAGCATTTT
once TRBJ1-5 NA TRBV7-6 CASSPTIDQPQHF TGTGCCAGCAGCCCGACGATTGATCAGCCCCAGCATTTT
few TRBJ2-3 TRBD2 TRBV7-2 CASSPIGGEGGTDTQYF TGTGCCAGCAGCCCTATTGGGGGGGAGGGAGGTACAGATACGCAGTATTTT
NA TRBJ2-2 TRBD2 TRBV7-9 CASSSLPILLAEHTGELFF TGTGCCAGCAGCTCACTTCCTATCCTTCTAGCGGAGCACACCGGGGAGCTGTTTTTT
NA TRBJ1-5 NA TRBV10-3 CAISDPTGGGNQPQHF TGTGCCATCAGTGATCCCACAGGAGGGGGCAATCAGCCCCAGCATTTT
NA TRBJ1-1 TRBD1 TRBV7-3 CASSQTGDTEAFF TGTGCCAGCAGCCAGACAGGGGACACTGAAGCTTTCTTT
NA TRBJ2-5 NA TRBV28 CASSLRGETQYF TGTGCCAGCAGTTTACGGGGAGAGACCCAGTACTTC
NA TRBJ2-3 TRBD2 TRBV2 CASTGTSGTDTQYF TGTGCCAGCACCGGGACTAGCGGCACAGATACGCAGTATTTT
NA TRBJ2-7 TRBD2 TRBV5-1 CASSLLGGDGAYEQYF TGCGCCAGCAGCCTTCTCGGGGGGGATGGTGCCTACGAGCAGTACTTC
NA TRBJ1-2 NA TRBV9 CASSPDLGRNYGYTF TGTGCCAGCAGCCCTGACCTGGGACGTAACTATGGCTACACCTTC
NA TRBJ1-5 NA TRBV7-2 CASSFFADSNQPQHF TGTGCCAGCAGCTTTTTCGCAGATAGCAATCAGCCCCAGCATTTT
NA TRBJ2-3 TRBD2 TRBV14 CASSPRGGSTDTQYF TGTGCCAGCAGCCCCCGGGGGGGAAGCACAGATACGCAGTATTTT
NA TRBJ1-1 TRBD1 TRBV9 CASSVVSVGQGNTEAFF TGTGCCAGCAGCGTAGTTTCGGTCGGACAGGGTAACACTGAAGCTTTCTTT
NA TRBJ1-4 NA TRBV21-1 CASSKYGWEKLFF TGTGCCAGCAGCAAATACGGATGGGAAAAACTGTTTTTT
few TRBJ1-5 NA TRBV19 CASGGARRSNQPQHF TGTGCCAGCGGCGGGGCCCGCCGAAGCAATCAGCCCCAGCATTTT
NA TRBJ1-5 TRBD1 TRBV5-5 CASSLGGQGDNQPQHF TGTGCCAGCAGCTTGGGGGGCCAGGGGGACAATCAGCCCCAGCATTTT
NA TRBJ2-1 TRBD2 TRBV15 CATSRDVAGVVEYEQFF TGTGCCACCAGCAGAGACGTAGCGGGAGTGGTGGAGTATGAGCAGTTCTTC
NA TRBJ1-1 NA TRBV4-3 CASSHVGGRHTEAFF TGCGCCAGCAGCCACGTAGGGGGACGTCACACTGAAGCTTTCTTT
NA TRBJ2-5 TRBD2 TRBV11-3 CASSPGLAIQETQYF TGTGCCAGCAGTCCGGGACTAGCGATCCAAGAGACCCAGTACTTC
NA TRBJ1-2 TRBD1 TRBV18 CASSPGGTGAFYGYTF TGTGCCAGCTCACCCGGGGGAACAGGGGCCTTCTATGGCTACACCTTC
NA TRBJ1-6 NA TRBV5-1 CASSFSSDSHNSPLHF TGCGCCAGCAGCTTTTCCTCGGACAGCCATAATTCACCCCTCCACTTT
NA TRBJ2-3 TRBD2 TRBV4-2 CASSQEGTSGRTDTQYF TGTGCCAGCAGCCAGGAGGGGACTAGCGGGCGCACAGATACGCAGTATTTT
NA TRBJ2-5 TRBD2 TRBV5-1 CASRARGTEQETQYF TGCGCCAGCAGAGCGCGGGGGACTGAACAAGAGACCCAGTACTTC
few TRBJ2-1 NA TRBV11-3 CASSLEGRGDNEQFF TGTGCCAGCAGCTTGGAAGGCAGGGGAGACAATGAGCAGTTCTTC
NA TRBJ1-1 NA TRBV29-1 CSVYKGGTEAFF TGCAGCGTTTATAAGGGGGGCACTGAAGCTTTCTTT
NA TRBJ1-1 NA TRBV5-1 CASSLNRAGMNTEAFF TGCGCCAGCAGCTTGAATCGAGCGGGGATGAACACTGAAGCTTTCTTT
NA TRBJ2-4 TRBD1 TRBV19 CASSADRGRYIQYF TGTGCCAGTAGTGCCGACAGGGGGCGTTATATTCAGTACTTC
NA TRBJ2-3 TRBD2 TRBV7-2 CASSRGLAPDTQYF TGTGCCAGCAGCCGTGGACTAGCACCAGATACGCAGTATTTT
NA TRBJ2-6 NA TRBV27 CASSLRYPTGANVLTF TGTGCCAGCAGTTTACGTTACCCGACGGGGGCCAACGTCCTGACTTTC
NA TRBJ1-6 TRBD1 TRBV5-4 CASSGRTGTNSPLHF TGTGCCAGCAGTGGTCGGACAGGGACAAATTCACCCCTCCACTTT
few TRBJ2-3 TRBD2 TRBV25-1 CATEAPTAGYTDTQYF TGTGCCACCGAAGCCCCCACAGCGGGGTACACAGATACGCAGTATTTT
NA TRBJ1-5 NA TRBV5-1 CASSSGTPNQPQHF TGCGCCAGCAGCTCAGGGACACCTAATCAGCCCCAGCATTTT
NA TRBJ2-1 TRBD2 TRBV7-9 CASSLTPSGGYEQFF TGTGCCAGCAGCTTAACACCTAGCGGGGGCTATGAGCAGTTCTTC
once TRBJ2-1 TRBD1 TRBV7-3 CASSSTGTGSDEQFF TGTGCCAGCAGCTCAACCGGGACAGGGTCCGATGAGCAGTTCTTC
NA TRBJ2-7 TRBD1 TRBV7-9 CASSPDRVWGEQYF TGTGCCAGCAGCCCAGACAGGGTTTGGGGCGAGCAGTACTTC
NA TRBJ2-1 TRBD2 TRBV28 CASSLLAGENNEQFF TGTGCCAGCAGTTTATTAGCGGGGGAAAACAATGAGCAGTTCTTC
few TRBJ2-1 NA TRBV7-8 CASRAAPSSYNEQFF TGTGCCAGCAGGGCGGCACCTTCCTCCTACAATGAGCAGTTCTTC
NA TRBJ2-2 NA TRBV11-1 CASSLRRPQGRTFGELFF TGTGCCAGCAGCCTGCGCCGACCTCAGGGGAGAACGTTCGGGGAGCTGTTTTTT
NA TRBJ1-1 NA TRBV6-6 CASNEGTNEAFF TGTGCCAGCAACGAGGGGACCAATGAAGCTTTCTTT
NA TRBJ1-6 NA TRBV7-6 CASSLTPGGNSPLHF TGTGCCAGCAGCTTAACCCCCGGAGGTAATTCACCCCTCCACTTT